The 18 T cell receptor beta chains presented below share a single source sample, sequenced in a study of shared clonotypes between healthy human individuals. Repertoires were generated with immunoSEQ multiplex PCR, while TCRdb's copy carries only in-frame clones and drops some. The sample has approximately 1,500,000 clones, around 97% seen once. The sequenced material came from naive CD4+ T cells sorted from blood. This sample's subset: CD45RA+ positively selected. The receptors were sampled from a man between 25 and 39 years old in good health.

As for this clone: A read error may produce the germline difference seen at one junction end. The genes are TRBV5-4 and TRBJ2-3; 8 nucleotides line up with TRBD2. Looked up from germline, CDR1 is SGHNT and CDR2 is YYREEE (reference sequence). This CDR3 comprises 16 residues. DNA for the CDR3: TGCGCCAGCAGCCAAGGGGTTAGCGGGATAGCAGATACGCAGTATTTT. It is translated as CASSQGVSGIADTQYF.

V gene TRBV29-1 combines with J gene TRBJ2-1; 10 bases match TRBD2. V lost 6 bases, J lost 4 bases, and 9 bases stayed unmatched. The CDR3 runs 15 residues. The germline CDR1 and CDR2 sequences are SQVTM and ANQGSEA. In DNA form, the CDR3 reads TGCAGCGTAAACAGACTAGCGGGCCCGTACAATGAGCAGTTCTTC. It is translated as CSVNRLAGPYNEQFF.

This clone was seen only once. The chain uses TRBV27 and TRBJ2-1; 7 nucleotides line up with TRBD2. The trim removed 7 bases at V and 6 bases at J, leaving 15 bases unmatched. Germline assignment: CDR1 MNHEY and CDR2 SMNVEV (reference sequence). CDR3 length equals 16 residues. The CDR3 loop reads CASISASSGYFNEQFF. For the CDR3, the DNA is TGTGCCAGCATCTCTGCCTCTAGCGGTTACTTCAATGAGCAGTTCTTC.

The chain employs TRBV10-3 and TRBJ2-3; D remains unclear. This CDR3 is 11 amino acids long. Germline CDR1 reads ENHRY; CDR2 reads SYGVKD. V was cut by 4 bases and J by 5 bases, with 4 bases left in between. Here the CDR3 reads CAISGGDTQYF. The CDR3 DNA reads TGTGCCATCAGTGGCGGAGATACGCAGTATTTT.

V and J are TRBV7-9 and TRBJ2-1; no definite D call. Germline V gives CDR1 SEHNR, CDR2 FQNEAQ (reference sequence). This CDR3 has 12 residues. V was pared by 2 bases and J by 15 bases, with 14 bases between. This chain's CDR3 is CASSLLAPKVFF. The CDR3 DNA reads TGTGCCAGCAGCTTATTAGCCCCGAAGGTGTTCTTC. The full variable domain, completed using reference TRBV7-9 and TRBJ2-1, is DTGVSQNPRHKITKRGQNVTFRCDPISEHNRLYWYRQTLGQGPEFLTYFQNEAQLEKSRLLSDRFSAERPKGSFSTLEIQRTEQGDSAMYLCASSLLAPKVFFGPGTRLTVL.

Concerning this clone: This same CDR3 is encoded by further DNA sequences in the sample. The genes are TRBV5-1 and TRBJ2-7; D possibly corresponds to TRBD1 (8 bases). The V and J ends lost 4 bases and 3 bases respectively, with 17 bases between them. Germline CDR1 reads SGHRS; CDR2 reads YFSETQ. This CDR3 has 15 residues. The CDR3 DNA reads TGCGCCAGCAGCAGCGGGACAGGCGGCTTCTACGAGCAGTACTTC. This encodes CASSSGTGGFYEQYF. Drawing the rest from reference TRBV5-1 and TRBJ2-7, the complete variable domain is KAGVTQTPRYLIKTRGQQVTLSCSPISGHRSVSWYQQTPGQGLQFLFEYFSETQRNKGNFPGRFSGRQFSNSRSEMNVSTLELGDSALYLCASSSGTGGFYEQYFGPGTRLTVT.

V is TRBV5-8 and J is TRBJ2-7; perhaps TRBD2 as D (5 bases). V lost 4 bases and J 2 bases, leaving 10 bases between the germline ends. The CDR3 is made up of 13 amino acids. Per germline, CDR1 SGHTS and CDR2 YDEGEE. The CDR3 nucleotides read TGTGCCAGCAGCGAAGGGAGTCCCTACGAGCAGTACTTC. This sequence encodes CASSEGSPYEQYF.

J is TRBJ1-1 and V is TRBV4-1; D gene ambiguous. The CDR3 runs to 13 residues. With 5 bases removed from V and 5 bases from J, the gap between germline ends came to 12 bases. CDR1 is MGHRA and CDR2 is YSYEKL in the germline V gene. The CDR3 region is CASSDGRLTEAFF. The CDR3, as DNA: TGCGCCAGCAGCGACGGGAGGTTGACTGAAGCTTTCTTT.

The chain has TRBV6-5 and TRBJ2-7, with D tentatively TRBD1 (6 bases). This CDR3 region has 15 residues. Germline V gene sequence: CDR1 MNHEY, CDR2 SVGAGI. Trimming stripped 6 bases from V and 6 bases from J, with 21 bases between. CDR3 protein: CASRLIRQVEREQYF. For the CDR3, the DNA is TGTGCCAGCAGACTAATAAGACAGGTGGAACGCGAGCAGTACTTC.

CDR3 DNA: TGTGCCAGCAGTGGGCCTAGCACTCCGGGCAATGAGCAGTTCTTC. Amino acids: CASSGPSTPGNEQFF. The rearrangement links TRBV6-1 to TRBJ2-1; a possible D gene is TRBD2 (5 bases). Germline V gene sequence: CDR1 MNHNS, CDR2 SASEGT. The length of the CDR3 is 15 residues. V lost 4 bases to trimming and J lost 6 bases, with 16 bases between them.

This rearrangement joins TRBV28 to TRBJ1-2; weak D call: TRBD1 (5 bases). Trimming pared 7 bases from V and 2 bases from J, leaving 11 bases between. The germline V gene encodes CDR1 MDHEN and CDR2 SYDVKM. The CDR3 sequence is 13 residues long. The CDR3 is CASKLTENYGYTF. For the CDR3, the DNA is TGTGCCAGCAAGTTGACAGAGAACTATGGCTACACCTTC.

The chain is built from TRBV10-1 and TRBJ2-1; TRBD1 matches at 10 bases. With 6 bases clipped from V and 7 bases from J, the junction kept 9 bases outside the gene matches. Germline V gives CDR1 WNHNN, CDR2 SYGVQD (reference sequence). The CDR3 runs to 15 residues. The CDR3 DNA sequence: TGCGCCAGCAGCCCCGGGACAGGGGCCCCGAATGAGCAGTTCTTC. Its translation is CASSPGTGAPNEQFF.

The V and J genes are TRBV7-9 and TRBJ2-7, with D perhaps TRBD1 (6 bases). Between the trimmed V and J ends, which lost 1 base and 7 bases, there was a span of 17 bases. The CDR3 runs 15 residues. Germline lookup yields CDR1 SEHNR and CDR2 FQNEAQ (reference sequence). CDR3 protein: CASSLDRVPPREQYF. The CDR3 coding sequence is TGTGCCAGCAGCTTAGACAGGGTCCCACCTAGGGAGCAGTACTTC. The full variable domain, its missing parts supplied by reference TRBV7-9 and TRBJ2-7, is DTGVSQNPRHKITKRGQNVTFRCDPISEHNRLYWYRQTLGQGPEFLTYFQNEAQLEKSRLLSDRFSAERPKGSFSTLEIQRTEQGDSAMYLCASSLDRVPPREQYFGPGTRLTVT.

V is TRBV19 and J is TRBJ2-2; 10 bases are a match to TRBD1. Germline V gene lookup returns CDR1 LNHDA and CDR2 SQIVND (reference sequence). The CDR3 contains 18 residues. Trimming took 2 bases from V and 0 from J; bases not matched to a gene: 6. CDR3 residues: CASSIRTGGFANTGELFF. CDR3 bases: TGTGCCAGTAGTATACGGACAGGGGGATTCGCGAACACCGGGGAGCTGTTTTTT.

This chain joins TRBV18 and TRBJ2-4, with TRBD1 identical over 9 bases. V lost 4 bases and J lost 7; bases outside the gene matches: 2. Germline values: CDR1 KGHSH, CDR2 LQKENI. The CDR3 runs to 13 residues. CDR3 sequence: CASSRTGVNIQYF. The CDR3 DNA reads TGTGCCAGCTCACGGACAGGGGTTAACATTCAGTACTTC.

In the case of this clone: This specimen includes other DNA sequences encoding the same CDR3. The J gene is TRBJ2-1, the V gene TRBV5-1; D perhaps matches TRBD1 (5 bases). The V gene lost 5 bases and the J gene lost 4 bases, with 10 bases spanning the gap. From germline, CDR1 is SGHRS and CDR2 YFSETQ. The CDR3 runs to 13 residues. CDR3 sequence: CASSSTGYNEQFF. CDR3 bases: TGCGCCAGCAGTTCCACAGGTTACAATGAGCAGTTCTTC.

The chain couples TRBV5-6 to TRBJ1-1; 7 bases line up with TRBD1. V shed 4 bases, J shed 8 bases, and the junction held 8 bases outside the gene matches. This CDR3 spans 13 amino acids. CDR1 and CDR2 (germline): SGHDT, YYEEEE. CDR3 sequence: CASSTRQGTEAFF. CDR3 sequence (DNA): TGTGCCAGCAGCACCCGACAGGGAACCGAAGCTTTCTTT.

The CDR3 reads CASSLVGGAIAYEQYF. CDR3 nucleotides: TGTGCCAGCAGTTTAGTGGGCGGAGCGATCGCCTACGAGCAGTACTTC. The chain has TRBV27 and TRBJ2-7; D is undetermined. CDR3 size: 16 residues. The ends were cut back, 2 bases at V and 2 bases at J, with 16 bases in the middle. Germline V gene sequence: CDR1 MNHEY, CDR2 SMNVEV (reference sequence).